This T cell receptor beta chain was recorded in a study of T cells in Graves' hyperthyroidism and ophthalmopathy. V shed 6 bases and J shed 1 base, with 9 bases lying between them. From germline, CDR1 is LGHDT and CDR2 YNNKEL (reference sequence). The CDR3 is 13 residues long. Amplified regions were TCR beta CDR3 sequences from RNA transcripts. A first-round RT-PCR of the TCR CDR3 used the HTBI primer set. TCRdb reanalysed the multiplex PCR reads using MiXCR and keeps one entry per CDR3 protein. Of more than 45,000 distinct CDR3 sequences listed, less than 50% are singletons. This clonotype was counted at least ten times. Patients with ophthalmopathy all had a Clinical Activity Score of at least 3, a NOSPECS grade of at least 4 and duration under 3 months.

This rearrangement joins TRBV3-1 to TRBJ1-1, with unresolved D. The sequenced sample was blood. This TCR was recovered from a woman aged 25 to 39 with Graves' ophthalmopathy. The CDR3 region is CASSRTENTEAFF. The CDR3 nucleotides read TGTGCCAGCAGTCGTACAGAGAACACTGAAGCTTTCTTT. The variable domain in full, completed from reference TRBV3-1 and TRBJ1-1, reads DTAVSQTPKYLVTQMGNDKSIKCEQNLGHDTMYWYKQDSKKFLKIMFSYNNKELIINETVPNRFSPKSPDKAHLNLHINSLELGDSAVYFCASSRTENTEAFFGQGTRLTVV.